This TCR beta chain was sequenced in a study of T cells in narcolepsy. Broader study findings: Autoreactive HCRT-specific and TRIB2-specific clonotypes were marked in same-patient CSF-versus-blood CD4+ comparisons.

The CDR3 contains 13 residues. Looked up from germline, CDR1 is LNHDA and CDR2 is SQIVND (reference sequence). The V end was cut by 5 bases, the J end by 1 base, with 8 bases between. This clone was counted once. Its antigen is still unknown. The table came from immunoSEQ multiplex PCR; TCRdb's copy has only in-frame clones and leaves some out. The repertoire includes over 25,000 clones, roughly 90% of them detected once, and 1% to 1.5% sits in the top ten. The sequence derives from a human donor with narcolepsy. The sequenced material came from CD45RA- memory CD4+ T cells from PBMCs. This chain connects TRBV19 to TRBJ2-5; no firm D call. CDR3 in DNA: TGTGCCAGTAGTCGAAATTCCCAAGAGACCCAGTACTTC. It is translated as CASSRNSQETQYF.